This entry describes one TCR beta chain. The target antigen is unknown. Healthy bone marrow donors supplied every sample. These data are taken from a study of cytomegalovirus exposure and HLA in healthy donors. Primers for the PCR totalled 60 Vbeta and 13 Jbeta. In the original processing: Later, tens of millions of unique TCR beta chains were counted in an analysis, and approximately 10 million of them were shared. This table comes from immunoSEQ multiplex PCR, and its TCRdb copy is limited to in-frame clones, with some not included. Clone size and V and J calls were adopted from that table, with D and trimming inferred from the DNA. The sample lists approximately 160,000 clones; under 85% were seen once. Findings of the study overall: Some TCR beta chains (about 180 of them) were listed as cytomegalovirus-associated. Accurate prediction of most subjects' HLA-A and HLA-B alleles from TCR beta sequences was reported.

Sequencing was carried out using PBMCs. This clonotype originated in a man aged 50 to 60 in good health and CMV-seropositive.

The CDR3 sequence is CASSPLGGNYGYTF. The CDR3 coding sequence is TGTGCCAGCAGTCCCCTGGGGGGGAACTATGGCTACACCTTC. The gene calls are TRBV27 and TRBJ1-2, with D perhaps TRBD1 (5 bases). Germline V gives CDR1 MNHEY, CDR2 SMNVEV (reference sequence). This CDR3 contains 14 residues. Trimming pared 5 bases from V and 2 bases from J, leaving 12 bases between.